The rows below give T cell receptor beta chains drawn from one sample of a study of blood T cell repertoires in COVID-19. The method was immunoSEQ multiplex PCR; TCRdb's version includes in-frame clones alone and lacks a portion of them. In the table there are 250,000 to 300,000 clones, 89% of which are singletons. Sequences were obtained from peripheral blood. These receptors were taken from a woman in her forties who had recovered from COVID-19. Both conserved end residues are part of each CDR3. The order of the fields is D gene, V gene, J gene, clone size, CDR3 DNA, CDR3 protein. The D gene is left open where the match is weak. Size tells how often a clone was seen (once, few, many) or the class of an expanded clone, and some rows leave it out.

>TRBD2|TRBV28|TRBJ2-5|NA
TGTGCCAGCAGTTTAGCGGGAGGTGGGGAGACCCAGTACTTC
CASSLAGGGETQYF
>TRBD2|TRBV7-3|TRBJ2-1|NA
TGTGCCAGCAGCTTGGGGAGGGTGATTTACAATGAGCAGTTCTTC
CASSLGRVIYNEQFF
>TRBD2|TRBV19|TRBJ2-1|NA
TGTGCCAGTAGTATAGACCAGCGGGATCGGGGTGAGCAGTTCTTC
CASSIDQRDRGEQFF
>NA|TRBV7-9|TRBJ2-7|few
TGTGCCAGCAGCTCCAAGGGGCAGTCCTACGAGCAGTACTTC
CASSSKGQSYEQYF
>NA|TRBV7-3|TRBJ2-7|NA
TGTGCCAGCAGCTTAAATCCTGGAGCCCGCGCCGAGCAGTACTTC
CASSLNPGARAEQYF
>NA|TRBV12-3/TRBV12-4|TRBJ2-3|NA
TGTGCCAGCAGTTTCGGGGATACGCAGTATTTT
CASSFGDTQYF
>NA|TRBV19|TRBJ2-7|NA
TGTGCCAGTAGTATCACAGGGCGCAGCTCCTACGAGCAGTACTTC
CASSITGRSSYEQYF
>TRBD1|TRBV4-1|TRBJ2-7|once
TGCGCCAGCAGGGGTCCGGGACAGAAAACGGAGCAGTACTTC
CASRGPGQKTEQYF
>TRBD1|TRBV24-1|TRBJ2-3|NA
TGTGCCACCAGTGATCCCCCTAGGGGACAGGGGCCTTCAAGGCCGTCAGAGGCAGATACGCAGTATTTT
CATSDPPRGQGPSRPSEADTQYF
>NA|TRBV5-1|TRBJ2-1|NA
TGCGCCAGCAGCTTCCAGGGGAATAATGAGCAGTTCTTC
CASSFQGNNEQFF
>TRBD1|TRBV6-5|TRBJ1-2|NA
TGTGCCAGCAGACCAGACAGGGGGCGGGATGGCTACACCTTC
CASRPDRGRDGYTF
>TRBD1|TRBV9|TRBJ1-2|NA
TGTGCCAGCAGCGTAGGAGGGGGCGACTATGGCTACACCTTC
CASSVGGGDYGYTF
>NA|TRBV4-1|TRBJ1-5|NA
TGCGCCAGCAGCCTCACCCCCGGTCAGCCCCAGCATTTT
CASSLTPGQPQHF
>TRBD1|TRBV18|TRBJ2-3|NA
TGTGCCAGCTCACCAAACGACAGGGCAGATACGCAGTATTTT
CASSPNDRADTQYF
>TRBD2|TRBV9|TRBJ2-3|NA
TGTGCCAGCAGCGCAACTAGCGGGAGGAACACAGATACGCAGTATTTT
CASSATSGRNTDTQYF
>TRBD2|TRBV7-9|TRBJ2-5|NA
TGTGCCAGCAGCCCGGGGGGCCAAGAGACCCAGTACTTC
CASSPGGQETQYF
>NA|TRBV5-1|TRBJ1-4|once
TGCGCCAGCAGCTTGGGATTGTGGCGGGATAATGAAAAACTGTTTTTT
CASSLGLWRDNEKLFF
>TRBD1|TRBV19|TRBJ2-1|NA
TGTGCCAGTAGTATAGCGAAATCAGGGGGCGCCGGGCAGTTCTTC
CASSIAKSGGAGQFF
>TRBD2|TRBV27|TRBJ2-7|NA
TGTGCCAGCAGGCCACCGGGGGAGGGCTACGAGCAGTACTTC
CASRPPGEGYEQYF
>NA|TRBV27|TRBJ2-1|NA
TGTGCCAGCAGTCTTCTATCAGGACAGCGAAATGAGCAGTTCTTC
CASSLLSGQRNEQFF
>TRBD1|TRBV24-1|TRBJ2-5|NA
TGTGCCACCAGTGACCCCGGGACAGAAGAGACCCAGTACTTC
CATSDPGTEETQYF
>TRBD2|TRBV3-1/TRBV3-2|TRBJ2-2|NA
TGTGCCAGCAGAAGTGCAGCGGGAGGTTATAACACCGGGGAGCTGTTTTTT
CASRSAAGGYNTGELFF
>NA|TRBV5-1|TRBJ2-3|once
TGCGCCAGCAGCTTCCGGGTCGATACGCAGTATTTT
CASSFRVDTQYF
>TRBD2|TRBV15|TRBJ2-7|NA
TGTGCCACCAGCAGAGTTGTCGGGGGGAACTACGAGCAGTACTTC
CATSRVVGGNYEQYF
>NA|TRBV18|TRBJ2-7|NA
TGTGCCAGCTCGGGGATAGCGGATTTCGTATCCTACGAGCAGTACTTC
CASSGIADFVSYEQYF
>NA|TRBV6-5|TRBJ1-3|NA
TGTGCCAGCAGGTACACAGGATTCGTGGGAAACACCATATATTTT
CASRYTGFVGNTIYF
>NA|TRBV20-1|TRBJ2-5|NA
TGCAGTGCTAGTGGCGGAGAGCGTCAAGAGACCCAGTACTTC
CSASGGERQETQYF
>NA|TRBV5-6|TRBJ1-1|NA
TGTGCCAGCAGCTTCCAACAGGGTGTGACTGAAGCTTTCTTT
CASSFQQGVTEAFF
>TRBD1|TRBV4-1|TRBJ1-4|once
TGCGCCAGCAGCCAGTACCGGGACAGGGGCAATGAAAAACTGTTTTTT
CASSQYRDRGNEKLFF
>TRBD1|TRBV18|TRBJ1-1|NA
TGTGCCAGCTCACTCTTCTCGGGACAGGACCTCTCGAACACTGAAGCTTTCTTT
CASSLFSGQDLSNTEAFF
>TRBD2|TRBV7-9|TRBJ2-1|NA
TGTGCCAGCAGCCCTAGCGGGCCTCCTTACAATGAGCAGTTCTTC
CASSPSGPPYNEQFF
>TRBD2|TRBV18|TRBJ2-1|NA
TGTGCCAGCTCACGGAGCGGGACTAGCGGGAGTAATGAGCAGTTCTTC
CASSRSGTSGSNEQFF
>NA|TRBV30|TRBJ1-1|NA
TGTGCCTGGAGTGTCTACAGGATTAGGCCTGAAGCTTTCTTT
CAWSVYRIRPEAFF
>NA|TRBV7-3|TRBJ2-6|once
TGTGCCAGCAGCACAAAAACAGGAAGCTCTGGGGCCAACGTCCTGACTTTC
CASSTKTGSSGANVLTF
>NA|TRBV30|TRBJ2-3|NA
TGTGCCTGGAGCAGAGGGACTCGACGTACAGATACGCAGTATTTT
CAWSRGTRRTDTQYF
>NA|TRBV19|TRBJ1-1|NA
TGTGCCAGTATGGACTATCGGGGCACTGAAGCTTTCTTT
CASMDYRGTEAFF
>NA|TRBV7-3|TRBJ2-1|NA
TGTGCCAGCAGCCCCCAAGGGGGGGCGATCAATGAGCAGTTCTTC
CASSPQGGAINEQFF
>TRBD2|TRBV15|TRBJ2-5|NA
TGTGCCACCAGCAGAGAATCCCTAGCGGTCCAAGAGACCCAGTACTTC
CATSRESLAVQETQYF
>TRBD2|TRBV4-1|TRBJ2-7|few
TGCGCCAGCAGCCGCGAACTAGCGGGGGAGGGTTACGAGCAGTACTTC
CASSRELAGEGYEQYF
>TRBD2|TRBV5-1|TRBJ2-3|NA
TGCGCCAGCAGCCAAAGGACTAGCGGTACAGATACGCAGTATTTT
CASSQRTSGTDTQYF
>NA|TRBV4-2|TRBJ2-7|NA
TGTGCCAGCGCGCTCCATTTTGGGAGCGAGTCCTACGAGCAGTACTTC
CASALHFGSESYEQYF
>TRBD1|TRBV11-2|TRBJ2-7|NA
TGTGCCAGCAGAGAGACAGGGGCACCCTACGAGCAGTACTTC
CASRETGAPYEQYF
>TRBD2|TRBV6-2/TRBV6-3|TRBJ2-5|NA
TGTGCCAGCAGCGCCCTTAGCGGGAGTGAGACCCAGTACTTC
CASSALSGSETQYF
>NA|TRBV7-9|TRBJ2-1|NA
TGTGCCAGCAGCTTATTCAAGGAGCCCTTGGGGCAGTTCTTC
CASSLFKEPLGQFF
>NA|TRBV6-5|TRBJ2-3|NA
TGTGCCAGCAGTATCAACAGGGAAGATACGCAGTATTTT
CASSINREDTQYF
>NA|TRBV7-8|TRBJ1-2|NA
TGTGCCAGCAGCCAAGACATACTCTATGGCTACACCTTC
CASSQDILYGYTF
>NA|TRBV25-1|TRBJ2-2|NA
TGTGCCAGCAGTTCCGGGATCCTCACCGGGGAGCTGTTTTTT
CASSSGILTGELFF
>NA|TRBV30|TRBJ1-1|once
TGTGCCTGGAGTGAGGCAGGGCGGGCTTTCTTT
CAWSEAGRAFF
>TRBD2|TRBV9|TRBJ2-1|NA
TGTGCCAGCAGCGTTCGATTAGGACTAGCGGGAGTGGATGAGCAGTTCTTC
CASSVRLGLAGVDEQFF
>NA|TRBV29-1|TRBJ2-7|NA
TGCAGCGTGTCTCCAGGGGACGAGCAGTACTTC
CSVSPGDEQYF
>TRBD2|TRBV9|TRBJ2-3|NA
TGTGCCAGCAGCGTAGCGGGAGGGCTCGATACGCAGTATTTT
CASSVAGGLDTQYF
>TRBD2|TRBV12-3/TRBV12-4|TRBJ2-3|NA
TGTGCCAGCGGGGGGGGACTGCGGTTGTATTTT
CASGGGLRLYF